One sample yielded the 3 T cell receptor beta chains listed below, sequenced in a study of cytomegalovirus exposure and HLA in healthy donors. With 60 Vbeta and 13 Jbeta primers, the PCR was carried out. Repertoires were generated with immunoSEQ multiplex PCR, while TCRdb's copy carries only in-frame clones and drops some. Of about 150,000 clones detected, roughly 9.7% appear once; the ten largest clones hold 1.8%. The sequenced material came from PBMCs. The receptors derive from a man in his forties or fifties in good health and CMV-seronegative.

The V and J genes are TRBV11-2 and TRBJ2-1; D not resolved. CDR1 and CDR2 (germline): SGHAT, FQNNGV. CDR3 length: 14 residues. The ends were cut back, 1 base at V and 10 bases at J, with 14 bases in the middle. The CDR3 region is CASSLGDTPREQFF. The CDR3 DNA reads as TGTGCCAGCAGCTTAGGTGACACGCCCCGAGAGCAGTTCTTC.

This clone occurred a few times. The V and J genes are TRBV13 and TRBJ2-1; 14 bases are shared with TRBD2. The CDR3 loop spans 15 amino acids. Germline V gene lookup returns CDR1 PRHDT and CDR2 FYEKMQ (reference sequence). V trimming: 4 bases; J trimming: 5 bases; junction bases outside the gene matches: 1. The CDR3 DNA sequence: TGTGCCAGCAGCTCGGGACTAGCGGGAGACAATGAGCAGTTCTTC. Its protein product is CASSSGLAGDNEQFF. The complete variable domain, with remaining parts taken from reference TRBV13 and TRBJ2-1, reads AAGVIQSPRHLIKEKRETATLKCYPIPRHDTVYWYQQGPGQDPQFLISFYEKMQSDKGSIPDRFSAQQFSDYHSELNMSSLELGDSALYFCASSSGLAGDNEQFFGPGTRLTVL.

Only a few counts were recorded for this clone. V usage is TRBV7-9 and J usage is TRBJ1-6; possibly TRBD1 for D (5 bases). This CDR3 has 15 residues. Germline CDR1 and CDR2: SEHNR and FQNEAQ (reference sequence). CDR3 DNA sequence: TGTGCAGAACCGTCCGGAGGGGCAGTAAATTCACCCCTCCACTTT. It encodes CAEPSGGAVNSPLHF.